This is a list of T cell receptor beta chains from one sample in a study of cytomegalovirus exposure and HLA in healthy donors. This table comes from immunoSEQ multiplex PCR, and its TCRdb copy is limited to in-frame clones, with some not included. The sample has approximately 280,000 clones; 80% to 90% are singletons. The sample consisted of PBMCs. The receptors were sampled from a woman aged 18-29 years in good health and CMV-seronegative. The CDR3 runs from the conserved cysteine through the conserved F or W. A D gene is named only where the DNA matches it firmly. The size of a clone is reported for some rows only, either as once, few or many, or as a class for expanded clones.

CASSDSGQGPNTGELFF,TGTGCCAGCAGTGACTCGGGCCAGGGGCCAAACACCGGGGAGCTGTTTTTT,TRBV6-4,TRBJ2-2,-,medium-sized
CASKGAGGGPVTLHF,TGTGCCAGCAAGGGAGCGGGGGGCGGCCCGGTAACCCTCCACTTT,TRBV2,TRBJ1-6,-,-
CASSPTGGNQPQHF,TGTGCCAGCAGCCCGACAGGGGGCAATCAGCCCCAGCATTTT,TRBV7-9,TRBJ1-5,TRBD1,-
CASSLGTSGTPYEQYF,TGTGCCAGCAGCCTCGGGACTAGCGGGACCCCCTACGAGCAGTACTTC,TRBV9,TRBJ2-7,TRBD2,many
CASSPGAAGGYQETQYF,TGCGCCAGCAGCCCCGGGGCGGCGGGAGGGTACCAAGAGACCCAGTACTTC,TRBV5-1,TRBJ2-5,TRBD2,-
CASSTPLAGGNNEQFF,TGTGCCAGCAGTACACCCCTAGCGGGAGGGAACAATGAGCAGTTCTTC,TRBV27,TRBJ2-1,TRBD2,-
CASGDRGRVGYTF,TGTGCCAGTGGCGACAGGGGGCGCGTGGGCTACACCTTC,TRBV6-1,TRBJ1-2,TRBD1,-
CASSLAGGGLRTGELFF,TGTGCCAGCAGCTTGGCCGGAGGGGGCCTGAGGACCGGGGAGCTGTTTTTT,TRBV5-6,TRBJ2-2,-,-
CASSFPGQGAYEQYF,TGTGCCAGCAGCTTTCCGGGACAGGGGGCCTACGAGCAGTACTTC,TRBV11-2,TRBJ2-7,TRBD1,-
CAWRVSSYNEQFF,TGTGCCTGGAGGGTTAGCTCCTACAATGAGCAGTTCTTC,TRBV30,TRBJ2-1,-,-
CASSGDINSYNSPLHF,TGTGCCAGCAGCGGGGACATAAACTCCTATAATTCACCCCTCCACTTT,TRBV2,TRBJ1-6,-,-
CASSEPLDRGFDNEQFF,TGTGCCAGCAGTGAACCCTTGGACAGGGGGTTCGACAATGAGCAGTTCTTC,TRBV2,TRBJ2-1,TRBD1,-
CASSIDVRQLYEQYF,TGTGCCAGCAGCATTGACGTTAGACAGTTGTACGAGCAGTACTTC,TRBV5-8,TRBJ2-7,-,-
CASSLSGNGYTF,TGCGCCAGCAGCTTGTCAGGGAATGGCTACACCTTC,TRBV5-1,TRBJ1-2,-,once
CASSRDRGLYEQYF,TGTGCCAGTAGTAGGGACAGGGGGCTCTACGAGCAGTACTTC,TRBV19,TRBJ2-7,TRBD1,-
CASSLAGGSTDTQYF,TGTGCCAGCAGCTTGGCGGGGGGCTCCACAGATACGCAGTATTTT,TRBV5-6,TRBJ2-3,-,few
CASSLNLIGEQYF,TGTGCCAGCAGCTTAAACCTCATCGGCGAGCAGTACTTC,TRBV11-3,TRBJ2-7,-,-
CASSESRVYEQYF,TGCGCCAGCAGTGAGTCTAGAGTTTACGAGCAGTACTTC,TRBV10-2,TRBJ2-7,-,once
CAWRDRGGTEAFF,TGTGCCTGGAGGGACAGGGGTGGGACTGAAGCTTTCTTT,TRBV30,TRBJ1-1,TRBD1,-
CASSSPRGGVTPLHF,TGTGCCAGCAGCTCCCCCCGGGGAGGGGTGACACCCCTCCACTTT,TRBV9,TRBJ1-6,-,-
CASSFGGRMYSNQPQHF,TGTGCCAGCAGTTTTGGAGGACGGATGTATAGCAATCAGCCCCAGCATTTT,TRBV27,TRBJ1-5,-,-
CAWGAYEQYF,TGTGCCTGGGGAGCTTACGAGCAGTACTTC,TRBV30,TRBJ2-7,-,once
CAWDGTGMNTEAFF,TGTGCCTGGGATGGGACAGGGATGAACACTGAAGCTTTCTTT,TRBV30,TRBJ1-1,TRBD1,-
CASGFRGRAILEGVYEQFF,TGTGCCAGCGGCTTTCGCGGGAGGGCCATACTAGAAGGGGTTTATGAGCAGTTCTTC,TRBV27,TRBJ2-1,TRBD2,-
CASSPGGQGAREQYF,TGTGCCAGCAGCCCGGGGGGACAGGGGGCGAGGGAGCAGTACTTC,TRBV5-6,TRBJ2-7,TRBD1,-
CASSLGNSETQYF,TGTGCTAGCAGCTTAGGAAACAGCGAGACCCAGTACTTC,TRBV7-7,TRBJ2-5,-,-
CASTGNYEQYF,TGTGCCAGCACGGGGAACTACGAGCAGTACTTC,TRBV6-5,TRBJ2-7,-,-
CAWRRGRDYGYTF,TGTGCCTGGAGGAGGGGGCGCGACTATGGCTACACCTTC,TRBV30,TRBJ1-2,TRBD1,-
CASRSSGGANEKLFF,TGTGCCAGCAGGTCTTCAGGAGGAGCTAATGAAAAACTGTTTTTT,TRBV27,TRBJ1-4,-,-
CASSLPRSAETQYF,TGCGCCAGCAGCTTGCCTAGGAGTGCGGAGACCCAGTACTTC,TRBV5-1,TRBJ2-5,-,few
CASSLVPRDAGYTF,TGTGCCAGCAGCTTAGTTCCCAGGGATGCTGGCTACACCTTC,TRBV7-2,TRBJ1-2,-,few
CASSLDGTVNSGNTIYF,TGTGCCAGCAGCTTGGATGGGACAGTTAACTCTGGAAACACCATATATTTT,TRBV5-4,TRBJ1-3,TRBD1,once
CASSYRTADGYTF,TGTGCCAGCAGTTACCGGACAGCAGATGGCTACACCTTC,TRBV6-6,TRBJ1-2,-,-
CASSAGGGVGDTQYF,TGTGCCAGCAGCGCCGGAGGGGGGGTAGGGGATACGCAGTATTTT,TRBV9,TRBJ2-3,-,-
CASRIKLGGNTEAFF,TGTGCCAGTAGGATTAAACTGGGGGGGAACACTGAAGCTTTCTTT,TRBV19,TRBJ1-1,-,few